Shown below are 30 T cell receptor beta chains from a single sample sequenced in a study of blood T cell dynamics during melanoma immunotherapy. The time point denotes: week 3, after first cycle of checkpoint inhibitor. The method was immunoSEQ multiplex PCR; TCRdb's version includes in-frame clones alone and lacks a portion of them. The sample comprises 6,500 to 10,000 clones, about 85% of which are singletons, and 6.3% rests with the top ten. The material sequenced was blood, taken from a patient treated with checkpoint blockade. The receptors here all came from a human donor with melanoma.

The CDR3 spells CASSRAGGHNEQFF. CDR3 nucleotides: TGCGCCAGCAGTCGGGCAGGGGGACACAATGAGCAGTTCTTC. The J gene is TRBJ2-1, the V gene TRBV10-1, with 7 bases matching TRBD1. Germline CDR1 reads WNHNN; CDR2 reads SYGVQD (reference sequence). This CDR3 region has 14 residues. V was pared by 5 bases and J by 5 bases, with 6 bases of the junction left unmatched.

The CDR3 sequence: CASSLSGRDVAFF. As DNA, the CDR3 is TGCGCCAGCAGCTTGTCCGGGCGGGACGTAGCTTTCTTT. This chain links TRBV5-1 with TRBJ1-1; the D gene is possibly TRBD1 (5 bases). This CDR3 has 13 residues. Germline CDR1 SGHRS, CDR2 YFSETQ. The V end lost 1 base, the J end lost 10 bases, and 14 bases lay between the germline ends.

The rearrangement uses TRBV25-1 and TRBJ1-1; 8 bases fit TRBD1. The CDR3 extends over 15 amino acids. Germline V gene sequence: CDR1 MGHDK, CDR2 SYGVNS. Trimming cost V 1 base and J 3 bases; bases outside gene matches: 4. The DNA for the CDR3 is TGTGCCAGCAGTGAATCAGGACAGGGATACACTGAAGCTTTCTTT. Translation: CASSESGQGYTEAFF.

The V gene is TRBV11-2, the J gene TRBJ2-2; TRBD1 matches at 11 bases. Germline V lookup: CDR1 SGHAT, CDR2 FQNNGV. The V gene end was trimmed by 1 base and the J gene end by 4 bases; junction bases not matched to a gene: 5. The CDR3 has 17 residues. The CDR3 loop is CASSLGTGGWSTGELFF. The CDR3 DNA is TGTGCCAGCAGCTTAGGGACAGGGGGCTGGAGCACCGGGGAGCTGTTTTTT.

The chain's CDR3 is CASSDSPGGQETQYF. CDR3 in DNA: TGTGCCAGCAGTGACTCGCCGGGGGGCCAAGAGACCCAGTACTTC. The rearrangement uses TRBV6-4 and TRBJ2-5; 7 nucleotides line up with TRBD2. The CDR3 is 15 amino acids. The ends lost 0 bases at V and 1 base at J; junction bases unmatched: 2. Germline lookup yields CDR1 MRHNA and CDR2 SNTAGT.

The CDR3 DNA reads as TGTGCCGGCCGGGCTTACAATGAGCAGTTCTTC. Translated: CAGRAYNEQFF. The V and J genes are TRBV30 and TRBJ2-1; unclear D gene. Germline CDR1 is GTSNPN and CDR2 is SVGIG (reference sequence). V lost 8 bases to trimming and J lost 4 bases, with 9 bases between them. There are 11 residues in the CDR3.

The rearrangement joins TRBV6-1 to TRBJ2-3; D remains unclear. V was trimmed by 1 base and J by 0 bases, leaving 5 bases between them. The CDR3 has 14 residues. Germline CDR1 reads MNHNS; CDR2 reads SASEGT. The CDR3, as DNA: TGTGCCAGCAGTGAAGGTAGCAGCACAGATACGCAGTATTTT. This sequence encodes CASSEGSSTDTQYF.

This sequence joins TRBV4-3 and TRBJ2-3; 9 nucleotides line up with TRBD2. The CDR3 consists of 19 residues. Germline loops: CDR1 LGHNA, CDR2 YSLEER. V dropped 0 bases and J dropped 1; count of bases not matched to a gene: 11. The CDR3 DNA sequence: TGCGCCAGCAGCCAAGACTTGCGGGAGGGCCAGAGGGGCACAGATACGCAGTATTTT. This translates into CASSQDLREGQRGTDTQYF.

The chain combines TRBV7-2 with TRBJ2-2, with 12 bases that match TRBD2. Trimming cost V 1 base and J 6 bases; bases outside gene matches: 3. Looked up from germline, CDR1 is SGHTA and CDR2 is FQGNSA. This CDR3 comprises 16 residues. The CDR3 DNA reads TGTGCCAGCAGCTTAGTCCCTAGCGGGAGGGCCGGGGAGCTGTTTTTT. Its translation: CASSLVPSGRAGELFF.

The chain recombines TRBV2 with TRBJ1-5, with unresolved D. The length of the CDR3 is 17 residues. The V end lost 1 base, the J end lost 1 base, and 14 bases lay between the germline ends. Germline values: CDR1 SNHLY, CDR2 FYNNEI. CDR3 DNA sequence: TGTGCCAGCAGTGAAGGAAGCAGACCGCTGAGCAATCAGCCCCAGCATTTT. Translated, it gives CASSEGSRPLSNQPQHF.

This rearrangement joins TRBV7-8 to TRBJ2-3; 12 bases match TRBD2. Germline trimming cut 3 bases from V and 1 base from J; bases unmatched to any gene: 2. Germline CDR1 and CDR2: SGHVS and FQNEAQ. This CDR3 contains 16 residues. CDR3 in DNA: TGTGCCAGCAGCTTCCGGACTAGCGGGGGCACAGATACGCAGTATTTT. It codes for CASSFRTSGGTDTQYF. Together with reference TRBV7-8 and TRBJ2-3, the CDR3 gives the full variable domain: GAGVSQSPRYKVAKRGQDVALRCDPISGHVSLFWYQQALGQGPEFLTYFQNEAQLDKSGLPSDRFFAERPEGSVSTLKIQRTQQEDSAVYLCASSFRTSGGTDTQYFGPGTRLTVL.

This chain joins TRBV7-6 and TRBJ2-7; perhaps TRBD1 as D (5 bases). Germline CDR1 SGHVS, CDR2 FNYEAQ. There are 13 residues in the CDR3. The ends were cut back, 5 bases at V and 3 bases at J, with 11 bases in the middle. The CDR3 DNA is TGTGCCAGCAGCGCGACAGAGTTCTACGAGCAGTACTTC. Protein sequence: CASSATEFYEQYF. The whole variable domain, remainder taken from reference TRBV7-6 and TRBJ2-7, is GAGVSQSPRYKVTKRGQDVALRCDPISGHVSLYWYRQALGQGPEFLTYFNYEAQQDKSGLPNDRFSAERPEGSISTLTIQRTEQRDSAMYRCASSATEFYEQYFGPGTRLTVT.

The V call is TRBV9, the J call TRBJ2-5, with D hard to call. Trimming cost V 0 bases and J 3 bases, with 12 bases left between them. CDR1 and CDR2 from the germline V gene are SGDLS and YYNGEE. CDR3 length: 15 amino acids. CDR3 residues: CASSVDPIRKETQYF. The DNA of the CDR3 is TGTGCCAGCAGCGTAGATCCGATTAGAAAAGAGACCCAGTACTTC. Variable domain in full (rest from reference TRBV9 and TRBJ2-5): DSGVTQTPKHLITATGQRVTLRCSPRSGDLSVYWYQQSLDQGLQFLIQYYNGEERAKGNILERFSAQQFPDLHSELNLSSLELGDSALYFCASSVDPIRKETQYFGPGTRLLVL.

The chain carries TRBV28 and TRBJ1-1; D unclear. CDR1 and CDR2 (germline): MDHEN, SYDVKM. Trimming took off 5 bases at V and 2 bases at J, with 15 bases between the two ends. The CDR3 runs to 15 residues. The CDR3 here is CASSPSGLLNTEAFF. In DNA form, the CDR3 reads TGTGCCAGCAGTCCCAGTGGACTTTTAAACACTGAAGCTTTCTTT.

The V and J genes are TRBV7-6 and TRBJ2-1, with 11 bases lining up with TRBD2. The germline V gene encodes CDR1 SGHVS and CDR2 FNYEAQ. This CDR3 comprises 18 residues. V trimming: 2 bases; J trimming: 2 bases; junction bases outside the gene matches: 8. CDR3 in amino acids: CASSLSPASGGTYNEQFF. The CDR3 region has the DNA TGTGCCAGCAGCTTATCCCCAGCTAGCGGGGGGACCTACAATGAGCAGTTCTTC.

The chain is built from TRBV15 and TRBJ2-5; weak D call: TRBD2 (6 bases). Germline CDR1 LNHNV, CDR2 YYDKDF (reference sequence). The CDR3 has 15 residues. Trimming stripped 3 bases from V and 4 bases from J, with 15 bases between. The CDR3 bases are TGTGCCACCAGCAGCCGGGGGACCGGCCCAGAGACCCAGTACTTC. Translation gives CATSSRGTGPETQYF. Using reference TRBV15 and TRBJ2-5 for the parts outside the CDR3, the full variable domain is DAMVIQNPRYQVTQFGKPVTLSCSQTLNHNVMYWYQQKSSQAPKLLFHYYDKDFNNEADTPDNFQSRRPNTSFCFLDIRSPGLGDTAMYLCATSSRGTGPETQYFGPGTRLLVL.

The J gene is TRBJ1-5, the V gene TRBV7-8, with 7 bases fitting TRBD1. CDR3 length: 14 residues. V dropped 0 bases and J dropped 7; count of bases not matched to a gene: 3. Per germline, CDR1 SGHVS and CDR2 FQNEAQ. CDR3: CASSLADRAQPQHF. The CDR3, as DNA: TGTGCCAGCAGCTTAGCAGACAGGGCACAGCCCCAGCATTTT.

This clone was picked up one time. The rearrangement links TRBV5-4 to TRBJ2-3, with D possibly being TRBD2 (5 bases). The germline V gene encodes CDR1 SGHNT and CDR2 YYREEE (reference sequence). The CDR3 is 17 residues long. With 4 bases removed from V and 1 base from J, the gap between germline ends came to 19 bases. DNA for the CDR3: TGTGCCAGCAGCCCGCGAGAGGGCCGCAGCGGCACAGATACGCAGTATTTT. It yields the protein CASSPREGRSGTDTQYF.

The chain recombines TRBV5-4 with TRBJ2-1, with 14 nucleotides matching TRBD2. There are 20 residues in the CDR3. Germline CDR1 SGHNT, CDR2 YYREEE (reference sequence). The junction had 16 bases not matched to a gene; V was cut back by 3 bases and J by 5 bases. In nucleotides, the CDR3 is TGTGCCAGCAGCTCAATCCGGGGACTAGCGGGAGTAAGCGGAGACAATGAGCAGTTCTTC. It specifies CASSSIRGLAGVSGDNEQFF.

As regards this clone: The sample holds other DNA sequences that translate to the same CDR3. The chain links TRBV10-3 to TRBJ2-2; possible D gene TRBD2, 5 bases. V was cut by 4 bases and J by 6 bases, with 6 bases left in between. Germline V CDR1 and CDR2: ENHRY, SYGVKD. This CDR3 is 12 amino acids long. The CDR3 region is CAISASPGELFF. The CDR3 DNA reads as TGTGCCATCAGTGCTAGCCCCGGGGAGCTGTTTTTT.

The rearrangement joins TRBV19 to TRBJ2-7; the D gene is possibly TRBD1 (6 bases). The ends were cut back, 1 base at V and 6 bases at J, with 13 bases in the middle. Looked up from germline, CDR1 is LNHDA and CDR2 is SQIVND (reference sequence). The CDR3 loop spans 14 amino acids. The CDR3 protein is CASSIGSGGGEQYF. CDR3 coding DNA: TGTGCCAGTAGTATAGGTTCTGGGGGCGGCGAGCAGTACTTC.

The rearrangement links TRBV18 to TRBJ1-2; TRBD1 matches at 7 bases. The CDR3 runs to 14 residues. V gave up 3 bases and J gave up 2 bases; unmatched junction bases: 3. From germline, CDR1 is KGHSH and CDR2 LQKENI. The DNA of the CDR3 is TGTGCCAGCTCACCTGGGACAGACAACTATGGCTACACCTTC. It codes for CASSPGTDNYGYTF.

The CDR3 nucleotides read TGTGCCAGCAGCTTGGGAGTTGGTACGCAGTATTTT. Translating it yields CASSLGVGTQYF. This chain joins TRBV7-3 and TRBJ2-3; TRBD2 might be the D (5 bases). Trimming took off 3 bases at V and 8 bases at J, with 9 bases between the two ends. The CDR3 length is 12 residues. Germline loops: CDR1 SGHTA, CDR2 FQGTGA. Using reference TRBV7-3 and TRBJ2-3 for the parts outside the CDR3, the full variable domain is GAGVSQTPSNKVTEKGKYVELRCDPISGHTALYWYRQSLGQGPEFLIYFQGTGAADDSGLPNDRFFAVRPEGSVSTLKIQRTERGDSAVYLCASSLGVGTQYFGPGTRLTVL.

This sequence joins TRBV28 and TRBJ1-5; the D gene is possibly TRBD1 (5 bases). In germline, CDR1 is MDHEN, CDR2 SYDVKM. This CDR3 has 14 amino acids. The V and J ends lost 6 bases and 9 bases respectively, with 18 bases between them. CDR3 amino acids: CASSTTASGGPQHF. CDR3 DNA: TGTGCCAGCAGCACGACAGCTAGCGGTGGGCCCCAGCATTTT.

The chain carries TRBV9 and TRBJ2-1, with TRBD2 identical over 12 bases. V shed 4 bases, J shed 3 bases, and the junction held 14 bases outside the gene matches. The CDR3 has 19 residues. Germline V CDR1 and CDR2: SGDLS, YYNGEE. The CDR3 nucleotides are TGTGCCAGCAGCCCCATACGACTAGCGGGGGCCTCCGACTACAATGAGCAGTTCTTC. It codes for CASSPIRLAGASDYNEQFF.

The rearrangement uses TRBV11-3 and TRBJ2-2; unclear D gene. V lost 5 bases and J lost 4, with 8 bases in between. CDR3 length equals 13 residues. Germline V gene sequence: CDR1 SGHNT, CDR2 YENEEA. The CDR3: CASSLQSTGELFF. The CDR3 DNA reads as TGTGCCAGCAGCCTGCAGAGCACCGGGGAGCTGTTTTTT.

The chain joins TRBV28 to TRBJ2-2; weak D call: TRBD1 (5 bases). The CDR3 loop spans 12 amino acids. CDR1 is MDHEN and CDR2 is SYDVKM in the germline V gene. V was shortened by 10 bases and J by 0 bases, with 6 bases between the two germline ends. The CDR3 DNA is TGTGCCACAGGGTCGAACACCGGGGAGCTGTTTTTT. Translated: CATGSNTGELFF.

The chain combines TRBV11-2 with TRBJ2-7, with D hard to call. Deletions cut 3 bases from V and 5 bases from J, with 11 bases between. This CDR3 has 13 residues. Germline V lookup: CDR1 SGHAT, CDR2 FQNNGV. In DNA, the CDR3 is TGTGCCAGCAGCTTTACCAGTATCAACGAGCAGTACTTC. Its protein is CASSFTSINEQYF.

This chain joins TRBV20-1 and TRBJ2-7; D not resolved. The CDR3 has 11 residues. Trimming removed 6 bases at V and 6 bases at J, with 12 bases between. Germline V gene sequence: CDR1 DFQATT, CDR2 SNEGSKA (reference sequence). In DNA, the CDR3 is TGCAGTGCGAACCTCTATTCCGAGCAGTACTTC. Amino acids: CSANLYSEQYF.

Concerning this clone: Mismatch with germline at one junction end may stem from a read error. This chain uses TRBV4-1 with TRBJ1-6; tentatively, D is TRBD1 (6 bases). The CDR3 length is 20 residues. In germline, CDR1 is MGHRA, CDR2 YSYEKL. The CDR3 protein is CAGSRSIGDINRRTPSPLHF. CDR3 coding DNA: TGCGCCGGCAGCCGGTCGATAGGGGACATAAATCGGAGAACTCCTTCACCCCTCCACTTT.